This TCR beta chain came from a study of OX40 agonist ivuxolimab in advanced cancers. The CDR3 totals 15 residues. Between the trimmed V and J ends, which lost 1 base and 1 base, there was a span of 10 bases. CDR1 and CDR2 (germline): KGHSH, LQKENI. Assay: immunoSEQ multiplex PCR; the TCRdb copy retains only in-frame clones and omits some. The sample lists under 90,000 clones, 85% seen once, with 0.2% to 0.25% in the top ten. Details on this clone: Antigen: not known.

General study points: At doses 0.1 to 3.0 mg/kg, CD4+ and CD8+ clones expanded.

Autoimmune disease history or systemic immunosuppression meant exclusion. Samples were taken at baseline and on day 1 of cycles 4 and 7. The clonotype comes from an adult with an advanced solid tumor such as melanoma, head and neck, liver or kidney cancer. The sequences come from CD4+ or CD8+ T cells sorted from blood, collected in a trial of the OX40 agonist ivuxolimab. The chain joins TRBV18 to TRBJ1-1, with D possibly being TRBD1 (6 bases). CDR3 residues: CASSPLGGTNTEAFF. DNA for the CDR3: TGTGCCAGCTCACCACTAGGGGGGACGAACACTGAAGCTTTCTTT.